This T cell receptor beta chain was recorded in a study of blood T cell repertoires in COVID-19. Only in-frame clones appear in the TCRdb table, and some are missing; sequencing was by immunoSEQ multiplex PCR. The sample records around 62,000 clones, 88% being singletons. Sequencing was performed on peripheral blood. The TCR originated in a human donor in a cohort sampled during active COVID-19.

This chain's CDR3 is CASTAGNGGYTF. CDR3 nucleotides: TGTGCCAGCACAGCCGGGAATGGTGGCTACACCTTC. The chain combines TRBV2 with TRBJ1-2; no clear D. The V gene lost 7 bases and the J gene lost 7 bases, with 13 bases spanning the gap. This CDR3 is built from 12 residues. CDR1 is SNHLY, CDR2 FYNNEI, per germline.